This T cell receptor (beta chain) derives from a study of blood T cell repertoires in COVID-19. In the study overall: The United States, Italy and Spain provided the acute and convalescent COVID-19 samples. PBMCs, B-cell-depleted T cells, or T cells were the source of the cDNA or gDNA that made up the material.

The CDR3 extends over 14 amino acids. Germline CDR1 and CDR2: SGHAT and FQNNGV. V dropped 3 bases and J dropped 2; count of bases not matched to a gene: 4. Original analysis: Estimated nucleated cell counts came from reference gene primer amplification. Repertoires were generated with immunoSEQ multiplex PCR, while TCRdb's copy carries only in-frame clones and drops some. V and J calls and clone size are as listed in that table; D and trimming were resolved from the DNA. The sample yields approximately 100,000 clones, about 80% seen once. This receptor was taken from a man between 65 and 80 years old with acute or convalescent COVID-19. The chain joins TRBV11-2 to TRBJ2-7; TRBD1 matches 7 bases. The sequenced material came from peripheral blood. This chain's CDR3 is CASSFGTVTYEQYF. The CDR3 coding sequence is TGTGCCAGCAGCTTCGGGACAGTTACCTACGAGCAGTACTTC.